The T cell receptor beta chain described here comes from a study of shared clonotypes between healthy human individuals. Profiled with immunoSEQ multiplex PCR; TCRdb holds only in-frame clones, not every one. The sample has about 2.1 million clones; roughly 95% are singletons. The CDR3 is 14 residues long. V was shortened by 2 bases and J by 0 bases, with 7 bases between the two germline ends. From germline, CDR1 is SQVTM and CDR2 ANQGSEA. Positively selected for CCR7, the CD45RO-negative cells used as naive CD8 cells excluded terminally differentiated effector memory CD45RA+ cells. The sequencing input was naive CD8+ T cells from PBMCs. The chain joins TRBV29-1 to TRBJ2-2; D might be TRBD2 (5 bases). This TCR was recovered from a man in his late teens or twenties in good health. Some clones in this sample may be carry-over from other donors' samples. The CDR3 region has the DNA TGCAGCGTTGAATCCGGGGCGAACACCGGGGAGCTGTTTTTT. It encodes CSVESGANTGELFF.